These 7 T cell receptor beta chains were all obtained from the same sample, sequenced in a study of CD8+ T cells in alopecia areata. Sequencing templates came from extracted RNA that was reverse transcribed into cDNA. Data came from immunoSEQ multiplex PCR; TCRdb stores just in-frame clones and leaves some out. The sample shows 150,000 or so clones, around 57% of them seen only once. Material for sequencing was CD4+ T cells sorted from blood. Source of these receptors: a human donor in good health.

This rearrangement joins TRBV6-5 to TRBJ1-2; D possibly corresponds to TRBD1 (6 bases). Trimming cost V 6 bases and J 7 bases, with 21 bases left between them. The CDR3 loop spans 15 amino acids. Germline V gives CDR1 MNHEY, CDR2 SVGAGI. The CDR3 sequence: CASSPRGRGEVGYTF. The CDR3 DNA is TGTGCCAGCAGCCCCCGTGGCAGGGGAGAGGTTGGCTACACCTTC.

This chain joins TRBV30 and TRBJ1-2, with D maybe TRBD1 (6 bases). V dropped 4 bases and J dropped 2 bases, with 14 bases sitting between them. Germline values: CDR1 GTSNPN, CDR2 SVGIG (reference sequence). The CDR3 contains 14 residues. The chain's CDR3 is CAWIQKGENYGYTF. CDR3 DNA sequence: TGTGCCTGGATTCAAAAGGGGGAGAACTATGGCTACACCTTC.

The chain employs TRBV27 and TRBJ2-7, with D possibly being TRBD1 or TRBD2 (5 bases each). Germline V gene sequence: CDR1 MNHEY, CDR2 SMNVEV (reference sequence). The V end lost 1 base, the J end lost 7 bases, and 17 bases lay between the germline ends. This CDR3 region has 15 residues. CDR3 sequence reads: CASSLWPLGAGEQYF. The CDR3 nucleotides read TGTGCCAGCAGTTTATGGCCACTAGGGGCGGGTGAGCAGTACTTC.

The chain has TRBV2 and TRBJ2-1, with 9 bases matching TRBD2. Per germline, CDR1 SNHLY and CDR2 FYNNEI. J gave up 4 bases and V 2 bases, and 3 bases lay outside the gene matches. This CDR3 has 15 residues. CDR3 DNA: TGTGCCAGCAGTGAACTAGCGGGATCGTACAATGAGCAGTTCTTC. It specifies CASSELAGSYNEQFF. Full variable domain (remainder filled in from reference TRBV2 and TRBJ2-1): EPEVTQTPSHQVTQMGQEVILRCVPISNHLYFYWYRQILGQKVEFLVSFYNNEISEKSEIFDDQFSVERPDGSNFTLKIRSTKLEDSAMYFCASSELAGSYNEQFFGPGTRLTVL.

The chain joins TRBV6-5 to TRBJ2-1; 11 bases are a match to TRBD2. The CDR3 loop spans 16 amino acids. Trimming removed 2 bases from V and 9 bases from J; junction bases left unmatched: 9. From germline, CDR1 is MNHEY and CDR2 SVGAGI. The CDR3 protein is CASSYLTSGRVTEQFF. The CDR3 nucleotides are TGTGCCAGCAGTTACCTTACTAGCGGGAGAGTCACTGAGCAGTTCTTC.

There are a few counts of this clone. The V and J genes are TRBV6-6 and TRBJ1-1; the D is unclear. CDR1 MNHNY and CDR2 SVGAGI come from the germline V gene (reference sequence). The germline V and J ends were trimmed by 2 bases and 1 base, with 5 bases remaining between them. This CDR3 has 13 residues. The chain's CDR3 is CASSYKRNTEAFF. CDR3 sequence (DNA): TGTGCCAGCAGTTACAAGCGGAACACTGAAGCTTTCTTT.

V usage is TRBV29-1 and J usage is TRBJ2-1; unclear D gene. V lost 6 bases, J lost 9 bases, and 9 bases lay in between. This CDR3 is 10 amino acids long. Germline V gene data show CDR1 as SQVTM and CDR2 as ANQGSEA. This CDR3 reads CSVWAGEQFF. As DNA, the CDR3 is TGCAGCGTGTGGGCAGGTGAGCAGTTCTTC.